Each of the 20 T cell receptor beta chains below was sequenced from the same sample in a study of blood T cell repertoires in COVID-19 (dated by TCRdb to 2020 to 2022). Receptor libraries were prepared by the immunoSEQ multiplex PCR assay. TCRdb limited this immuneACCESS table to in-frame rearrangements with V and J called. A share of clones is missing; checked studies link under half to unresolved V genes, and the rest is unexplained. The sample data list 300,000 to 400,000 clones, and 87% of these were observed just once. The ten largest account for around 8% of the sample. Material: peripheral blood. Receptor source: a woman aged 50 to 60 who had recovered from COVID-19.

The V call is TRBV7-9, the J call TRBJ2-1, with D maybe TRBD1 (6 bases). The germline V and J ends were trimmed by 6 bases and 4 bases, with 19 bases remaining between them. Looked up from germline, CDR1 is SEHNR and CDR2 is FQNEAQ (reference sequence). The CDR3 contains 16 residues. This CDR3 is CASRNVRGGKYNEQFF. The DNA for the CDR3 is TGTGCCAGCAGAAACGTACGAGGGGGAAAATACAATGAGCAGTTCTTC. The complete variable domain, with remaining parts taken from reference TRBV7-9 and TRBJ2-1, reads DTGVSQNPRHKITKRGQNVTFRCDPISEHNRLYWYRQTLGQGPEFLTYFQNEAQLEKSRLLSDRFSAERPKGSFSTLEIQRTEQGDSAMYLCASRNVRGGKYNEQFFGPGTRLTVL.

This clone came up once. The chain uses TRBV6-5 and TRBJ1-2, with TRBD1 matching over 9 bases. Trimming cost V 6 bases and J 8 bases; bases outside gene matches: 7. CDR3 length equals 13 residues. Germline assignment: CDR1 MNHEY and CDR2 SVGAGI. CDR3 amino acids: CASRTGGPWGYTF. CDR3 coding DNA: TGTGCCAGCAGAACAGGGGGCCCTTGGGGCTACACCTTC.

Only one count was recorded for this clone. J is TRBJ1-3 and V is TRBV10-2; no definite D call. CDR3 length equals 15 residues. Per germline, CDR1 WSHSY and CDR2 SAAADI. V was trimmed by 1 base and J by 0 bases, leaving 7 bases between them. CDR3 sequence: CASSELRYSGNTIYF. For the CDR3, the DNA is TGCGCCAGCAGTGAGTTGCGCTACTCTGGAAACACCATATATTTT.

Here the CDR3 reads CASRRDLNTEAFF. The CDR3 coding sequence is TGTGCCAGCCGGAGAGATTTGAACACTGAAGCTTTCTTT. This chain uses TRBV7-8 with TRBJ1-1; unclear D gene. This CDR3 contains 13 residues. Trimming took off 8 bases at V and 0 bases at J, with 10 bases between the two ends. Germline-derived CDR1 and CDR2 are SGHVS and FQNEAQ.

The chain employs TRBV9 and TRBJ2-5; perhaps TRBD1 as D (6 bases). Trimming took off 9 bases at V and 2 bases at J, with 17 bases between the two ends. CDR3 length equals 14 residues. The germline V gene has CDR1 SGDLS and CDR2 YYNGEE. CDR3 DNA: TGTGCCAATACCCGTAGGGGGAGTCAAGAGACCCAGTACTTC. As protein: CANTRRGSQETQYF.

This sequence joins TRBV15 and TRBJ2-1, with 7 positions matching TRBD1. Unmatched junction bases numbered 10, after V lost 1 base and J lost 1 base. The CDR3 has 18 residues. The germline CDR1 and CDR2 sequences are LNHNV and YYDKDF (reference sequence). CDR3 sequence reads: CATSRGGRGRGSYNEQFF. The CDR3 DNA reads as TGTGCCACCAGCAGAGGAGGTAGGGGGCGCGGGTCCTACAATGAGCAGTTCTTC.

This rearrangement joins TRBV9 to TRBJ2-7; TRBD2 is a possible D gene (6 bases). The V gene's germline CDR1 is SGDLS and CDR2 YYNGEE. The CDR3 has 13 residues. V gave up 0 bases and J gave up 6 bases, with 10 bases separating them. CDR3 loop: CASSVGGGTEQYF. The CDR3 nucleotides are TGTGCCAGCAGCGTAGGGGGAGGTACCGAGCAGTACTTC.

The chain links TRBV19 to TRBJ2-6, with 8 bases fitting TRBD1. The junction had 6 bases not matched to a gene; V was cut back by 3 bases and J by 2 bases. The CDR3 sequence is 17 residues long. The germline gives CDR1 LNHDA, CDR2 SQIVND (reference sequence). CDR3 residues: CASSIQFRGPGANVLTF. CDR3 DNA: TGTGCCAGTAGTATTCAATTCAGGGGGCCTGGGGCCAACGTCCTGACTTTC.

This chain joins TRBV2 and TRBJ2-7; D is uncertain. Trimming stripped 7 bases from V and 2 bases from J, with 18 bases between. This CDR3 has 15 residues. CDR1 is SNHLY, CDR2 FYNNEI, per germline. In nucleotides, the CDR3 is TGTGCCAGCAAAACCTTGAAGAGGTCTGCCTACGAGCAGTACTTC. As protein: CASKTLKRSAYEQYF.

The chain employs TRBV28 and TRBJ2-7, with 11 bases fitting TRBD2. Germline V gene lookup returns CDR1 MDHEN and CDR2 SYDVKM. Germline trimming cut 2 bases from V and 2 bases from J; bases unmatched to any gene: 14. The CDR3 is 19 residues long. CDR3 coding DNA: TGTGCCAGCAGTTTACCCCCGGGTTTACTAGCGGGAGTTACCTACGAGCAGTACTTC. This codes for CASSLPPGLLAGVTYEQYF.

The chain joins TRBV3-1 (or the pseudogene TRBV3-2) to TRBJ1-1, with 8 positions matching TRBD1. V gave up 4 bases and J gave up 7 bases; unmatched junction bases: 8. Germline V CDR1 and CDR2: LGHDT, YNNKEL (reference sequence). The CDR3 runs 14 residues. CDR3 residues: CASSRLDRGSEAFF. For the CDR3, the DNA is TGTGCCAGCAGCCGCCTAGACAGGGGCAGTGAAGCTTTCTTT.

This clone was detected once. The chain recombines TRBV2 with TRBJ1-4, with 10 bases lining up with TRBD1. The length of the CDR3 is 14 residues. The V gene's germline CDR1 is SNHLY and CDR2 FYNNEI. V shed 5 bases, J shed 8 bases, and the junction held 5 bases outside the gene matches. DNA for the CDR3: TGTGCCAGCAGTATGGACAGGGGGATCGAAAAACTGTTTTTT. Its translation is CASSMDRGIEKLFF.

On this clone itself: Germline and junction disagree at one end, which may indicate a read error. This chain connects TRBV7-9 to TRBJ2-4; D is perhaps TRBD2 (5 bases). The CDR3 runs 11 residues. Germline CDR1 reads SEHNR; CDR2 reads FQNEAQ (reference sequence). In nucleotides, the CDR3 is TGTGCCAGCAGCTTAAGCGGACCCCTTTTCTTC. Its translation: CASSLSGPLFF.

CDR3 DNA sequence: TGCGCCAGCAGCTTGGTGGGCAGCTTGGGTACCGGGGAGCTGTTTTTT. Translated, it gives CASSLVGSLGTGELFF. The V call is TRBV5-1, the J call TRBJ2-2, with D uncertain. Trimming pared 0 bases from V and 5 bases from J, leaving 14 bases between. The germline V gene has CDR1 SGHRS and CDR2 YFSETQ. This CDR3 contains 16 residues.

The rearrangement links TRBV30 to TRBJ1-1, with 10 bases lining up with TRBD1. J gave up 5 bases and V 4 bases, and 4 bases lay outside the gene matches. CDR3 size: 13 residues. From germline, CDR1 is GTSNPN and CDR2 SVGIG (reference sequence). The CDR3 loop reads CAWMGQGWTEAFF. In nucleotides, the CDR3 is TGTGCCTGGATGGGACAGGGGTGGACTGAAGCTTTCTTT.

The chain links TRBV28 to TRBJ2-1; a weak D match, TRBD2 (6 bases). Germline CDR1 is MDHEN and CDR2 is SYDVKM. The CDR3 has 16 residues. V lost 8 bases, J lost 0 bases, and 17 bases lay in between. CDR3 protein: CASQMTRPSSYNEQFF. In DNA, the CDR3 is TGTGCCAGCCAAATGACTAGGCCCAGCTCCTACAATGAGCAGTTCTTC.

The chain couples TRBV6-5 to TRBJ2-7; 7 nucleotides line up with TRBD1. The germline CDR1 and CDR2 sequences are MNHEY and SVGAGI. This CDR3 has 12 residues. J was trimmed by 2 bases and V by 11 bases; bases with no gene match: 6. The CDR3 sequence is CACRDSTYEQYF. The DNA of the CDR3 is TGTGCCTGCCGGGACAGTACCTACGAGCAGTACTTC.

This clone appeared a few times. The gene calls are TRBV27 and TRBJ1-3; D is unresolved. The CDR3 has 11 residues. Trimming stripped 6 bases from V and 4 bases from J, with 4 bases between. Germline-derived CDR1 and CDR2 are MNHEY and SMNVEV (reference sequence). The DNA of the CDR3 is TGTGCCAGCAGCCTCGGAAACACCATATATTTT. It yields the protein CASSLGNTIYF.

Points on this clone: The sample holds other DNA sequences that translate to the same CDR3. The V call is TRBV5-1, the J call TRBJ2-5; 10 positions agree with TRBD1. CDR1 and CDR2 from the germline V gene are SGHRS and YFSETQ. This CDR3 contains 14 residues. V lost 4 bases to trimming and J lost 4 bases; unmatched junction nucleotides: 4. CDR3 sequence: CASSTGQGLETQYF. In DNA form, the CDR3 reads TGCGCCAGCAGCACGGGACAGGGGTTAGAGACCCAGTACTTC.

This rearrangement joins TRBV4-3 to TRBJ2-7; tentatively, D is TRBD1 (7 bases). The length of the CDR3 is 13 residues. Per germline, CDR1 LGHNA and CDR2 YSLEER. V was trimmed by 0 bases and J by 7 bases, leaving 10 bases between them. As DNA, the CDR3 is TGCGCCAGCAGCCAAGAACAGGGGAGGGAGCAGTACTTC. As protein: CASSQEQGREQYF.